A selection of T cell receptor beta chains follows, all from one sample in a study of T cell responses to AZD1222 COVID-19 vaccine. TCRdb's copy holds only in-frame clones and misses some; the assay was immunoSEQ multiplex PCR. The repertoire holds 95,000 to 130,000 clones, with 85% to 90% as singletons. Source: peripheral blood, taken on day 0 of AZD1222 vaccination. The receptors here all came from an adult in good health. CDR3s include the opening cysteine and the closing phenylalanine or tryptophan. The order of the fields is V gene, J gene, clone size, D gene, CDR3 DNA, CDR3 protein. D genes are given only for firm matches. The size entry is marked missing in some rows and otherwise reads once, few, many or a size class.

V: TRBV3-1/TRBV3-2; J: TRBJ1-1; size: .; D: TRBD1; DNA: TGTGCCAGCAGCCTGGGACAGACCAACACTGAAGCTTTCTTT; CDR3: CASSLGQTNTEAFF
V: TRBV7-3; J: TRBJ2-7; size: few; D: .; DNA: TGTGCCAGCAGCCCCCGGGACAACTCCTACGAGCAGTACTTC; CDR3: CASSPRDNSYEQYF
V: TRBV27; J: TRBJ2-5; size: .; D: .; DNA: TGTGCCAGCAGTTTAGACCAGGGAGGGACCCAGTACTTC; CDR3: CASSLDQGGTQYF
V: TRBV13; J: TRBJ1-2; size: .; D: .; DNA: TGTGCCAGCAGCTCAGCTGGGGGGGGACGGCTCTATGGCTACACCTTC; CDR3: CASSSAGGGRLYGYTF
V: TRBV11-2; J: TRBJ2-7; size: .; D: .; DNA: TGTGCCAGCAGCTTAGTTGAGTCCTACGAGCAGTACTTC; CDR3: CASSLVESYEQYF
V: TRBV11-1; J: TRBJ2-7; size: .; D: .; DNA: TGTGCCAGCAGCTTCTCACAGGGAGAGTCCTACGAGCAGTACTTC; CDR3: CASSFSQGESYEQYF
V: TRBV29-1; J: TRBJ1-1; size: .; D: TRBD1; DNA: TGCAGCGTTGAGGCCGGGACAGACACTGAAGCTTTCTTT; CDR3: CSVEAGTDTEAFF
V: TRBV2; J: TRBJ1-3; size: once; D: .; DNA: TGTGCCAGCAGTGAAGAGCGCGGGAGTTCTGGAAACACCATATATTTT; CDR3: CASSEERGSSGNTIYF
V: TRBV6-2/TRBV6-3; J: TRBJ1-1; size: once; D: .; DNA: TGTGCCAGCAGCCCTACCCTACAGGACCTATCCTCGGAGGCTTTCTTT; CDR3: CASSPTLQDLSSEAFF
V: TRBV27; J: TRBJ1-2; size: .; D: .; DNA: TGTGCCAGCAGTCCACCGGGGCGCGCCTATGGCTACACCTTC; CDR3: CASSPPGRAYGYTF
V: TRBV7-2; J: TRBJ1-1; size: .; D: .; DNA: TGTGCCAGCAGCAAACAGGGTAGTGATTCTGAAGCTTTCTTT; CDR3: CASSKQGSDSEAFF
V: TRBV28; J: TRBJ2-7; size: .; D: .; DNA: TGTGCCAGCAATGGGGCCTCCTACGAGCAGTACTTC; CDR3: CASNGASYEQYF
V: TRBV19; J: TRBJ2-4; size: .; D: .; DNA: TGTGCCAGTAGTACACTAGCCAAAAACATTCAGTACTTC; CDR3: CASSTLAKNIQYF
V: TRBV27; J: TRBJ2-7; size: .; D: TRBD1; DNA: TGTGCCAGCTCCGCCAGGGGGACCTACTACGAGCAGTACTTC; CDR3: CASSARGTYYEQYF
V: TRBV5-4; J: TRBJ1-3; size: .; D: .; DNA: TGTGCCAGCAGCCCGGGACTTGGAAACACCATATATTTT; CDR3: CASSPGLGNTIYF
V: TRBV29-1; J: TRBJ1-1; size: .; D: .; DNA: TGCAGCGCACTCCAGGGGTATTACACTGAAGCTTTCTTT; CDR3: CSALQGYYTEAFF
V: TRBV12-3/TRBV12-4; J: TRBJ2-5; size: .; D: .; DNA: TGTGCCAGCAGTTTTGTGTCGGAGACCCAGTACTTC; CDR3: CASSFVSETQYF
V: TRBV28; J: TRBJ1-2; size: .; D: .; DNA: TGTGCCAGCAGTTTAAGAGGGGGCTATGGCTACACCTTC; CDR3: CASSLRGGYGYTF
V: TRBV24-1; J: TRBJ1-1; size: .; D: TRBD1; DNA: TGTGCCACCAGTGGGTCAGGGGGCAAGGCTGAAGCTTTCTTT; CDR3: CATSGSGGKAEAFF
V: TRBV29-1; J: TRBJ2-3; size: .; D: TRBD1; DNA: TGCAGCGTCGAGAGGACAGGGAGAAGCACAGATACGCAGTATTTT; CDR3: CSVERTGRSTDTQYF
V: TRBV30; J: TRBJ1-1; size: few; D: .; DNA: TGTGCCTGGAATAGGGGGGCAAACACTGAAGCTTTCTTT; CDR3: CAWNRGANTEAFF
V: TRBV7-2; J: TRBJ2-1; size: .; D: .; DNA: TGTGCCAGCAGCTACCAGCCCGGGACTGAGCAGTTCTTC; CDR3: CASSYQPGTEQFF
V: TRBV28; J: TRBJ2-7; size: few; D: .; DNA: TGTGCCAGCAGGTTTGGGGCGAGTTCCGACGAGCAGTACTTC; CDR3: CASRFGASSDEQYF
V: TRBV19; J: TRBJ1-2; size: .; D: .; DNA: TGTGCCAGTCAACACCGACAGAGATCCCGCGCTGGTGACGGCTACACCTTC; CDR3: CASQHRQRSRAGDGYTF
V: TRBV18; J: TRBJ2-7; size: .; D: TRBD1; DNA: TGTGCCAGCTCAGCCGGACCGGGACAGAGCTCCTACGAGCAGTACTTC; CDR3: CASSAGPGQSSYEQYF
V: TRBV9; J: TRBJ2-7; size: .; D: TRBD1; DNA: TGTGCCAGCAGCGTAGGGTCAGGGGGCTCCTACGAGCAGTACTTC; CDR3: CASSVGSGGSYEQYF
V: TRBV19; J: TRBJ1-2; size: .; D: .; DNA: TGTGCCAGTAGTCAGGGTGTGTACGCTAACTATGGCTACACCTTC; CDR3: CASSQGVYANYGYTF
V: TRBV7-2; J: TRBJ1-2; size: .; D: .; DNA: TGTGCCAGCAGCCCTCTTGGGGGGGGCGAAGGTTATGGCTACACCTTC; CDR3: CASSPLGGGEGYGYTF
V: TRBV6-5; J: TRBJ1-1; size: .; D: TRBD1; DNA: TGTGCCAGCATTCAAGGGGGCGGGAACACTGAAGCTTTCTTT; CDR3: CASIQGGGNTEAFF
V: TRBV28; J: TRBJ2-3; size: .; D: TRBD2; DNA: TGTGCCAGCAGTCCTGGGGCTAGCGGGGACACAGATACGCAGTATTTT; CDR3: CASSPGASGDTDTQYF
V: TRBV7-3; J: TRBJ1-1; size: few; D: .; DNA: TGTGCCAGCAGCGCTATGGAGAACACTGAAGCTTTCTTT; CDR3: CASSAMENTEAFF
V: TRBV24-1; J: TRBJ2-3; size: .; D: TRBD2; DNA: TGTGCCACCAGTGATCGCGGGGGGGATAGCACAGATACGCAGTATTTT; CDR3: CATSDRGGDSTDTQYF
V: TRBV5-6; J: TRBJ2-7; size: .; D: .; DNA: TGTGCCAGCAGCTTGGTAAACTACGAGCAGTACTTC; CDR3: CASSLVNYEQYF
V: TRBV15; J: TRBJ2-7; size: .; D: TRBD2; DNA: TGTGCCACCAGCAGAGATGTCCTCGGCGGGGGGGCCACTCTAATAGAGCAGTACTTC; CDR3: CATSRDVLGGGATLIEQYF
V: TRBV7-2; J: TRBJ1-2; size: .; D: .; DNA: TGTGCCAGCAGCTTAGTACAGGGAGCTAACTATGGCTACACCTTC; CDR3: CASSLVQGANYGYTF
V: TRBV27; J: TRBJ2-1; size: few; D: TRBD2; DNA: TGTGCCAGCAGTTCCGCCGGGACTAGCACGTTCCTCTACAATGAGCAGTTCTTC; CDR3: CASSSAGTSTFLYNEQFF
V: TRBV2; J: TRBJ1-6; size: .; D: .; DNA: TGTGCCAGCAGTGAACGTGGGTCCTATAATTCACCCCTCCACTTT; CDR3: CASSERGSYNSPLHF
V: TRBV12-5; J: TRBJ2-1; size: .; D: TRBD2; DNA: TGTGCTAGTGGCAGGTCCTTAGCGGGAATCTCCTACAATGAGCAGTTCTTC; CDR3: CASGRSLAGISYNEQFF
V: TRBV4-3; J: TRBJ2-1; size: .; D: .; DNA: TGCGCCAGCAGCCAAGAAGCGTTGTCTTGGGTGTATGAGCAGTTCTTC; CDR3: CASSQEALSWVYEQFF
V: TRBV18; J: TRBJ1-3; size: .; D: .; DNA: TGTGCCAGCTCAATGACAGCCGTCTCTGGAAACACCATATATTTT; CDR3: CASSMTAVSGNTIYF
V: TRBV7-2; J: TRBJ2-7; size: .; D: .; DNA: TGTGCCAGCAGCTCCGACAGGATCAACTACGAGCAGTACTTC; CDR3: CASSSDRINYEQYF
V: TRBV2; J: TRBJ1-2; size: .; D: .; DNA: TGTGCCAGCGGGGATAAACCAGCTAACTATGGCTACACCTTC; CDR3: CASGDKPANYGYTF
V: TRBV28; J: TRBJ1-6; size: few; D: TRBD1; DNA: TGTGCCAGCAGTTCAGCCAAGGGACAGGGCTATAATTCACCCCTCCACTTT; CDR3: CASSSAKGQGYNSPLHF
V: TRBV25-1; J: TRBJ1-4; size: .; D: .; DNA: TGTGCCAGCAGTGAGACATCTGAAAAACTGTTTTTT; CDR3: CASSETSEKLFF
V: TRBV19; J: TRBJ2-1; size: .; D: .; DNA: TGTGCCAGTAGTCCTACCCGCGGAGAGCAGTTCTTC; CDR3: CASSPTRGEQFF
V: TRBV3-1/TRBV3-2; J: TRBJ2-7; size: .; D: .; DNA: TGTGCCAGCAGCCAAGCCCATAGCTACGAGCAGTACTTC; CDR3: CASSQAHSYEQYF
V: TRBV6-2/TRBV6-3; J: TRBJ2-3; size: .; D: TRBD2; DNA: TGTGCCAGCAGTTATAGACGGACTAGCTCGGTGGATACGCAGTATTTT; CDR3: CASSYRRTSSVDTQYF
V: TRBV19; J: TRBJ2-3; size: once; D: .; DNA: TGTGCCAGTAGCACAAACGGAGGGGGAATAGGCACAGATACGCAGTATTTT; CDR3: CASSTNGGGIGTDTQYF
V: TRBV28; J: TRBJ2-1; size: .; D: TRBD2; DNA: TGTGCCAGCAACTTAAGCGGGGCCCCCCCCAATGAGCAGTTCTTC; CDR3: CASNLSGAPPNEQFF
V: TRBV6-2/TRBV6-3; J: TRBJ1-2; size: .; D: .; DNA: TGTGCCAGCAGTTACCCGTCGGATGGCTACACCTTC; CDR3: CASSYPSDGYTF
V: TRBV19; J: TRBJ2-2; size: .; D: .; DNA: TGTGCCACCCCGTCGGAGAAAAACACCGGGGAGCTGTTTTTT; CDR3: CATPSEKNTGELFF
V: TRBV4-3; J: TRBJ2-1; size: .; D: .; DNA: TGCGCCAGCAGCCAAGATGGTCAAGGTATTAGCGGCGCCTACAATGAGCAGTTCTTC; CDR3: CASSQDGQGISGAYNEQFF
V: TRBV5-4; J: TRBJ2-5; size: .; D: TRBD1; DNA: TGTGCCAGCAGCTGGGGACAGGGAAGCTGGGAGACCCAGTACTTC; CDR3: CASSWGQGSWETQYF